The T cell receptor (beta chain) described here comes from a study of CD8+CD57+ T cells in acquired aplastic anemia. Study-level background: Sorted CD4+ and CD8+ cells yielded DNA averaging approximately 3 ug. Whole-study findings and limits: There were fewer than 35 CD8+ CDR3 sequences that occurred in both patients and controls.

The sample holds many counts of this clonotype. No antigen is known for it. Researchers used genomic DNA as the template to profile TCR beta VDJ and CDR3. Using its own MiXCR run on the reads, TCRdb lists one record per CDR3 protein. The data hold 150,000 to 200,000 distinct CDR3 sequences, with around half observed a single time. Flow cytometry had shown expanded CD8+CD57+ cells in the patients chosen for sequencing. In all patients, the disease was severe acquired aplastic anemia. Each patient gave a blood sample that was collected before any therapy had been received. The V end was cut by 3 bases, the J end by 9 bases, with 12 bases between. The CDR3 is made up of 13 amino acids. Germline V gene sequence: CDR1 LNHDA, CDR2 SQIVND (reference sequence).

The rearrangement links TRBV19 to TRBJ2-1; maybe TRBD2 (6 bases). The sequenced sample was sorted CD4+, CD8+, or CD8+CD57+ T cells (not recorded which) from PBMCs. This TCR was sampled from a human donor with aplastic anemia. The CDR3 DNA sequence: TGTGCCAGTAGTATTGGAGGGAGCGGTGAGCAGTTCTTC. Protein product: CASSIGGSGEQFF.